The present T cell receptor (beta chain) was sequenced within a study of blood T cells in healthy people across ages. CDR3 length: 12 amino acids. V was clipped by 6 bases and J by 7 bases, with 10 bases between them. Germline assignment: CDR1 SGHAT and CDR2 FQNNGV. Alongside a J-beta primer mix, a sample-barcoded 5' primer served in a second PCR lasting 7 to 11 cycles. Template switching added a 12-random-nucleotide identifier to every cDNA molecule. Each CDR3 protein gets one entry after TCRdb re-called the 5' RACE reads with MiXCR. The table has about 1 million distinct CDR3 sequences, over 35% seen once.

What was sequenced was blood. The gene calls are TRBV11-2 and TRBJ2-1; D may be TRBD1 (5 bases). This clonotype was obtained from a woman between 55 and 75 years old in good health. Here the CDR3 DNA reads TGTGCCAGCAGGACAGTATTGAATGAGCAGTTCTTC. Amino acid sequence: CASRTVLNEQFF.